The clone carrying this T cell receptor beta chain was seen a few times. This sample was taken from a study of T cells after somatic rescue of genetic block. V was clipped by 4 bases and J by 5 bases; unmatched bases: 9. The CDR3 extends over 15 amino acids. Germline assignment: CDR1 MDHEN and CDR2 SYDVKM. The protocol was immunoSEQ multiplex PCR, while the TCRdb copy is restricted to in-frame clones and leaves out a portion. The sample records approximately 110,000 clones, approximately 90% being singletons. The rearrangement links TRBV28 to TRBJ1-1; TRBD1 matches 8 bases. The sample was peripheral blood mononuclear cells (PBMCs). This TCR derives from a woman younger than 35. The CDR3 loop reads CASSSLDRGRTEAFF. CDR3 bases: TGTGCCAGCAGTTCCCTAGACAGGGGCCGAACTGAAGCTTTCTTT.